Detailed here is one T cell receptor (beta chain). This record belongs to a study of blood T cell repertoires in COVID-19. Assay used: immunoSEQ multiplex PCR; TCRdb lists only in-frame clones, some missing. The table shows under 200,000 clones, with 86% occurring only once. The CDR3 extends over 13 amino acids. Per germline, CDR1 KGHDR and CDR2 SFDVKD. With 12 bases clipped from V and 7 bases from J, the junction kept 9 bases outside the gene matches. Sequencing was carried out using peripheral blood. The chain couples TRBV24-1 to TRBJ2-1, with 9 bases matching TRBD1. The clonotype comes from a woman aged 55-70 years with COVID-19, enrolled during active disease. CDR3 sequence: CAVQGASENEQFF. DNA of the CDR3: TGTGCCGTACAGGGGGCGTCTGAAAATGAGCAGTTCTTC.